The following is a T cell receptor (beta chain) sequence with its context. The data belong to a study of blood T cell repertoires in COVID-19. The wider study: Acute and convalescent COVID-19 samples came from the United States, Italy and Spain. PBMCs, B-cell-depleted T cells, or T cells provided the cDNA or gDNA that made up the material.

This CDR3 spans 14 amino acids. Germline V lookup: CDR1 SGHRS, CDR2 YFSETQ. V was clipped by 3 bases and J by 0 bases, with 9 bases between them. Method: immunoSEQ multiplex PCR; TCRdb's copy keeps in-frame clones and lacks some. The sample holds some 80,000 clones; roughly 88% are singletons and the top ten take more than 20%. The V and J genes are TRBV5-1 and TRBJ2-5, with D perhaps matching TRBD2 (5 bases). The specimen sequenced was peripheral blood. The receptor's source is a woman aged 45-65 years with acute or convalescent COVID-19. CDR3 amino acids: CASSSLEHQETQYF. The CDR3 coding sequence is TGCGCCAGCAGCTCACTAGAGCACCAAGAGACCCAGTACTTC.